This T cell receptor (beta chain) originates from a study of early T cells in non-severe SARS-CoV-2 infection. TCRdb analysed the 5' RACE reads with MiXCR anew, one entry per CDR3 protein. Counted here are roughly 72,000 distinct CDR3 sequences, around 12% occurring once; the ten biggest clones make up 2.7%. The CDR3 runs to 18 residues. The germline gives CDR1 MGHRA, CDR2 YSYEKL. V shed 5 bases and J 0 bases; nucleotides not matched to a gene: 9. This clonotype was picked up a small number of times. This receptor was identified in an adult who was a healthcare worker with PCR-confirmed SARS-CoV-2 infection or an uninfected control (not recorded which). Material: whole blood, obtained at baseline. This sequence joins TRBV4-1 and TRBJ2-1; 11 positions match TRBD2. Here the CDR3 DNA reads TGCGCCAGCAGCTTACTAGCGGGGGCCTCCAGCTCCTACAATGAGCAGTTCTTC. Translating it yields CASSLLAGASSSYNEQFF.